This passage covers 24 T cell receptor beta chains from one sample sequenced in a study of blood T cell repertoires in COVID-19. Profiled with immunoSEQ multiplex PCR; TCRdb holds only in-frame clones, not every one. Of approximately 210,000 clones listed, 70% to 90% were seen once; the top ten hold 4.3%. Sequences were obtained from PBMCs or T cells enriched from blood (not recorded which). The receptors originated from a man under 40 with acute COVID-19.

A note on this clone: The same CDR3 also results from other DNA sequences found in this sample. The chain combines TRBV7-9 with TRBJ2-2; TRBD1 aligns across 11 bases. Germline V lookup: CDR1 SEHNR, CDR2 FQNEAQ (reference sequence). CDR3 length equals 18 residues. The V and J ends lost 0 bases and 3 bases, in that order; junction bases with no gene match: 6. CDR3 in amino acids: CASSLAPGQGAHTGELFF. CDR3 DNA: TGTGCCAGCAGCTTAGCGCCCGGACAGGGGGCTCACACCGGGGAGCTGTTTTTT.

As concerns this clone: One end of the junction varies from germline; a read error may be responsible. This rearrangement joins TRBV5-1 to TRBJ2-4, with D perhaps matching TRBD1 (6 bases). This CDR3 region has 19 residues. Per the germline V gene, CDR1 is SGHRS and CDR2 is YFSETQ. CDR3 coding DNA: TGCGCCAGCAGGTTGGGGATGGCAGGGGAAGCGCTAGCCAAAAACATTCAGTACTTC. Translating it yields CASRLGMAGEALAKNIQYF.

The chain combines TRBV6-6 with TRBJ1-3, with D possibly TRBD1 on 5 matching bases. V was shortened by 8 bases and J by 3 bases, with 11 bases between the two germline ends. Per germline, CDR1 MNHNY and CDR2 SVGAGI (reference sequence). The CDR3 is made up of 13 amino acids. The CDR3 region is CASGGRDGNTIYF. Written as DNA, the CDR3 is TGTGCCAGCGGGGGGAGGGATGGAAACACCATATATTTT.

This clone was found once. V gene TRBV15 combines with J gene TRBJ2-7, with TRBD1 matching 9 bases. Per the germline V gene, CDR1 is LNHNV and CDR2 is YYDKDF (reference sequence). V was pared by 3 bases and J by 2 bases, with 5 bases of the junction left unmatched. The CDR3 extends over 15 amino acids. CDR3 nucleotide sequence: TGTGCCACCAGCAGCGGGACAGGGAAAGCCTACGAGCAGTACTTC. Translation gives CATSSGTGKAYEQYF.

The V and J genes are TRBV30 and TRBJ2-6, with D possibly matching TRBD2 (5 bases). The CDR3 length is 18 residues. V was cut by 5 bases and J by 3 bases, with 23 bases left in between. The germline gives CDR1 GTSNPN, CDR2 SVGIG (reference sequence). DNA for the CDR3: TGTGCCTGGGGGTTAGGAGGTTCCCCTCTATTTGGGGCCAACGTCCTGACTTTC. Its protein is CAWGLGGSPLFGANVLTF.

CDR3 in DNA: TGTGCCAGCAGCCCGTTGGGGACATTAACTGAAGCTTTCTTT. The encoded protein is CASSPLGTLTEAFF. The chain combines TRBV11-2 with TRBJ1-1, with TRBD1 as a possible D gene (6 bases). The CDR3 has 14 amino acids. Germline V CDR1 and CDR2: SGHAT, FQNNGV. V shed 5 bases and J shed 5 bases, with 15 bases lying between them.

V usage is TRBV3-1 (or the pseudogene TRBV3-2) and J usage is TRBJ2-7, with D tentatively TRBD2 (6 bases). The CDR3 covers 19 residues. The germline V gene encodes CDR1 LGHDT and CDR2 YNNKEL (reference sequence). The ends were cut back, 0 bases at V and 3 bases at J, with 24 bases in the middle. CDR3 bases: TGTGCCAGCAGCCAAGATATTGGAGGGGATCGAGAAACCCTCTACGAGCAGTACTTC. Protein product: CASSQDIGGDRETLYEQYF.

This clone was counted a few times. The J gene is TRBJ1-3, the V gene TRBV9; 8 positions match TRBD1. The length of the CDR3 is 14 residues. After removal of 7 bases from V and 4 bases from J, the junction contained 7 bases not matched to a gene. Germline V gives CDR1 SGDLS, CDR2 YYNGEE. The CDR3 DNA follows: TGTGCCAGCTCCGGTACAGGGGGGGGAAACACCATATATTTT. Residues: CASSGTGGGNTIYF.

CDR3 bases: TGTGCCAGCAGCTTTGGACTAGCGGGGGTGACCAATGAGCAGTTCTTC. Translating gives CASSFGLAGVTNEQFF. V and J are TRBV13 and TRBJ2-1; 13 positions agree with TRBD2. V lost 3 bases to trimming and J lost 6 bases; unmatched junction nucleotides: 5. The CDR3 covers 16 residues. CDR1 is PRHDT, CDR2 FYEKMQ, per germline (reference sequence).

The chain couples TRBV19 to TRBJ1-6, with 7 bases matching TRBD1. The CDR3 runs to 13 residues. V shed 5 bases and J 7 bases; nucleotides not matched to a gene: 2. CDR1 is LNHDA, CDR2 SQIVND, per germline (reference sequence). The CDR3: CASSQQGNSPLHF. The CDR3 DNA reads TGTGCCAGTAGTCAACAGGGGAATTCACCCCTCCACTTT. The full variable domain, completed using reference TRBV19 and TRBJ1-6, is DGGITQSPKYLFRKEGQNVTLSCEQNLNHDAMYWYRQDPGQGLRLIYYSQIVNDFQKGDIAEGYSVSREKKESFPLTVTSAQKNPTAFYLCASSQQGNSPLHFGNGTRLTVT.

This clone was seen a single time. The chain has TRBV3-1 (or the pseudogene TRBV3-2) and TRBJ1-2, with 8 bases identical to TRBD1. The germline gives CDR1 LGHDT, CDR2 YNNKEL (reference sequence). Trimming took 2 bases from V and 3 from J; bases not matched to a gene: 2. The CDR3 sequence is 14 residues long. The CDR3 reads CASSQQGAHYGYTF. The CDR3 nucleotides read TGTGCCAGCAGCCAACAGGGGGCCCACTATGGCTACACCTTC.

The chain carries TRBV5-1 and TRBJ2-1, with D possibly TRBD1 on 6 matching bases. The V gene lost 4 bases and the J gene lost 3 bases, with 17 bases spanning the gap. Germline V CDR1 and CDR2: SGHRS, YFSETQ. This CDR3 has 16 amino acids. The CDR3 is CASSPGLRQVYNEQFF. CDR3 nucleotide sequence: TGCGCCAGCAGCCCGGGATTAAGACAGGTCTACAATGAGCAGTTCTTC.

This chain connects TRBV2 to TRBJ1-2; a possible D gene is TRBD1 (5 bases). CDR3 length: 11 amino acids. Trimming removed 11 bases at V and 6 bases at J, with 13 bases between. In germline, CDR1 is SNHLY, CDR2 FYNNEI. CDR3 sequence: CAGGLRDGYTF. CDR3 nucleotides: TGTGCCGGGGGACTTAGGGATGGCTACACCTTC.

The rearrangement joins TRBV6-6 to TRBJ1-2; D unresolved. Trimming removed 7 bases from V and 7 bases from J, with 10 bases in between. Germline V gives CDR1 MNHNY, CDR2 SVGAGI (reference sequence). This CDR3 has 11 residues. The DNA for the CDR3 is TGTGCCAGCACCCGGGGAGTTGGCTACACCTTC. Protein sequence: CASTRGVGYTF.

The rearrangement links TRBV6-7 to TRBJ1-2; possibly TRBD1 for D (6 bases). TRBV6-7 counts as an open reading frame of uncertain function. The CDR3 runs to 13 residues. V lost 5 bases and J lost 4, with 11 bases in between. The CDR3 region has the DNA TGTGCCAGCAGTCAGACAGGTCCCTATGGCTACACCTTC. Its translation: CASSQTGPYGYTF.

The rearrangement uses TRBV7-9 and TRBJ2-1; TRBD2 agrees at 10 bases. The CDR3 runs 16 residues. Germline V gives CDR1 SEHNR, CDR2 FQNEAQ (reference sequence). The ends lost 1 base at V and 6 bases at J; junction bases unmatched: 6. The CDR3 reads CASSLGLAGVGNEQFF. In DNA form, the CDR3 reads TGTGCCAGCAGCTTAGGGCTAGCGGGGGTGGGCAATGAGCAGTTCTTC.

The rearrangement links TRBV15 to TRBJ1-1; D is ambiguous. V was shortened by 5 bases and J by 7 bases, with 14 bases between the two germline ends. Germline V lookup: CDR1 LNHNV, CDR2 YYDKDF (reference sequence). The length of the CDR3 is 13 residues. DNA for the CDR3: TGTGCCACCAGCCTAACTCCCGTAGTTGAAGCTTTCTTT. This codes for CATSLTPVVEAFF.

The chain combines TRBV3-1 (or the pseudogene TRBV3-2) with TRBJ2-3, with a weak D call TRBD2 (5 bases). The CDR3 consists of 15 residues. In germline, CDR1 is LGHDT, CDR2 YNNKEL (reference sequence). The V end was cut by 5 bases, the J end by 2 bases, with 14 bases between. As DNA, the CDR3 is TGTGCCAGCAGCGGGGAGTCCGCTTACACAGATACGCAGTATTTT. Its translation is CASSGESAYTDTQYF.

The chain combines TRBV30 with TRBJ2-1; possible D gene TRBD1, 6 bases. Per germline, CDR1 GTSNPN and CDR2 SVGIG (reference sequence). The ends were cut back, 3 bases at V and 4 bases at J, with 10 bases in the middle. The CDR3 loop spans 13 amino acids. CDR3 sequence: CAWRWDNYNEQFF. CDR3 in DNA: TGTGCCTGGAGGTGGGACAATTACAATGAGCAGTTCTTC.

J is TRBJ2-3 and V is TRBV6-5; a weak D match, TRBD2 (5 bases). Per the germline V gene, CDR1 is MNHEY and CDR2 is SVGAGI. The CDR3 has 15 residues. V was pared by 2 bases and J by 0 bases, with 9 bases between. CDR3 region: CASSYLAPSTDTQYF. The CDR3, as DNA: TGTGCCAGCAGTTACCTAGCCCCCAGCACAGATACGCAGTATTTT.

The chain is built from TRBV13 and TRBJ1-2, with 11 bases identical to TRBD1. CDR1 and CDR2 (germline): PRHDT, FYEKMQ (reference sequence). V dropped 2 bases and J dropped 4; count of bases not matched to a gene: 12. CDR3 length: 18 amino acids. The CDR3 region is CASSLRQDRGPRSYGYTF. The CDR3 DNA sequence: TGTGCCAGCAGCTTAAGACAGGACAGGGGGCCTCGTAGCTATGGCTACACCTTC.

This clone was detected once. This rearrangement joins TRBV27 to TRBJ1-2, with D possibly being TRBD1 (6 bases). The CDR3 is made up of 14 amino acids. Germline lookup yields CDR1 MNHEY and CDR2 SMNVEV (reference sequence). V lost 7 bases and J lost 4, with 16 bases in between. The CDR3 nucleotides read TGTGCCAGCAAACTCACCAGGGGAGCCTATGGCTACACCTTC. Residues: CASKLTRGAYGYTF.

The V call is TRBV10-1, the J call TRBJ2-7; the match to TRBD2 covers 10 bases. Losses at the gene ends were 5 bases for V and 5 bases for J; bases not matched to a gene: 6. This CDR3 spans 14 amino acids. Germline V gene lookup returns CDR1 WNHNN and CDR2 SYGVQD (reference sequence). The CDR3 nucleotides are TGCGCCAGCAGTAAGACTAGCGGGTTCGACGAGCAGTACTTC. Its protein is CASSKTSGFDEQYF.

The J gene is TRBJ1-1, the V gene TRBV9, with a weak D call TRBD1 (5 bases). Deletions cut 2 bases from V and 11 bases from J, with 22 bases between. From germline, CDR1 is SGDLS and CDR2 YYNGEE. This CDR3 spans 15 amino acids. The CDR3 DNA reads TGTGCCAGCAGCGTGGGAACTTTGGGGGGGAACGCGGCTTTCTTT. Its translation is CASSVGTLGGNAAFF.